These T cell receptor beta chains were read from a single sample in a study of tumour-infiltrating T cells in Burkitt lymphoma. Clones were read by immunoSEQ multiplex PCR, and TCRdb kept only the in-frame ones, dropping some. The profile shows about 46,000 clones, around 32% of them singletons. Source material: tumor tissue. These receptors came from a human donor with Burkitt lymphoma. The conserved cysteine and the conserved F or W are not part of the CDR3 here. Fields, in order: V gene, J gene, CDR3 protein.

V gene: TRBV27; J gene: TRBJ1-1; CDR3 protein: ASLRGTEAF
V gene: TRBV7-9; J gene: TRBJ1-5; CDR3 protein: ASSLWAGQPQH
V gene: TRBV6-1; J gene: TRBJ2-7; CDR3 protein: ASSAWILYEQY
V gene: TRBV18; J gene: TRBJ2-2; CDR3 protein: ASSFDRALTNTGELF
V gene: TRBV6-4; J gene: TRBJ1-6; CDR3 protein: ASRKTGVDYNSPLH
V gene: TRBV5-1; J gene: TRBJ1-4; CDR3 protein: ASRPGRGNEKLF
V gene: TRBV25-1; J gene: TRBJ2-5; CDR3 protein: ASRRGLAGGSHQETQY
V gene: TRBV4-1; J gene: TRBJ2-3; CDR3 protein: ASSPWAPTDTQY
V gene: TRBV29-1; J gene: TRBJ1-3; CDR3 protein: SVTTGSNTIY
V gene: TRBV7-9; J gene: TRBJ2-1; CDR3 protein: ASSPRTDTNEQF
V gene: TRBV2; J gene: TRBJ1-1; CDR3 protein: ASSPQVYTEAF
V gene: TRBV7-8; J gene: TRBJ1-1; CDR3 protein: ASSLAGRGLDTEAF
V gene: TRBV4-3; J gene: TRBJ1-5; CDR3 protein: ASSQDQLSNQPQH
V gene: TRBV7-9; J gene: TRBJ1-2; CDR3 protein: ASSPRVGQGSNYGYT
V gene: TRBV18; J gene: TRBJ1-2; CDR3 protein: ASSLRDVYGYT
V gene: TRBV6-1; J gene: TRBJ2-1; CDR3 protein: ASSELRGGQF
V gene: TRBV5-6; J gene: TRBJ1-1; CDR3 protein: ASSLPGTLNTEAF
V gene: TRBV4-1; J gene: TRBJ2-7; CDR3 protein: ASSQISSYEQY
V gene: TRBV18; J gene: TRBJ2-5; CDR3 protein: ASSPTKMGYQETQY
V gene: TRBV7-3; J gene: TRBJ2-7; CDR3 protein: ASPAGTGFYEQY
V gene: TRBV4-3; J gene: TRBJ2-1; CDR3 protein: ASSQDIIGGQGSYNEQF
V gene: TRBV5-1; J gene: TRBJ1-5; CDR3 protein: ASSLAGTSNQPQH
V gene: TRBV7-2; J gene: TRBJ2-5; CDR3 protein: ASSPGGRTQETQY
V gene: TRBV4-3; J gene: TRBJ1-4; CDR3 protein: ASSQGEGSEKLF
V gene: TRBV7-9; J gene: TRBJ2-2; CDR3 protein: ASSSRGGELF
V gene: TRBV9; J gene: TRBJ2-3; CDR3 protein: ASSPTDRGADTQY
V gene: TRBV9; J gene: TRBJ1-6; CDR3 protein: ASSAWDGNNSPLH
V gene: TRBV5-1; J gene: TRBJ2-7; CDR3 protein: ASSLAMGRTYEQY
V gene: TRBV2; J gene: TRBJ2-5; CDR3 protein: ASSELETQY
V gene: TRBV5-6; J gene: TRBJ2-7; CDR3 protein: ASSLYWGTYEQY
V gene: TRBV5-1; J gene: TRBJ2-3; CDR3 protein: ASSHTVPGHLLTDTQY
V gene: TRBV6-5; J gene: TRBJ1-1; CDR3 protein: ASRAGQEGTEAF
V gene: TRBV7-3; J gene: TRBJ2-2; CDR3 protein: ASSLAGTGELF
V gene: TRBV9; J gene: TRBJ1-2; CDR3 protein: ASSPDGNYGYT
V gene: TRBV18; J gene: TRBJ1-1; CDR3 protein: ASSPTQGSNTEAF
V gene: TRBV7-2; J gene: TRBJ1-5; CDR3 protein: ASSPQARSNQPQH
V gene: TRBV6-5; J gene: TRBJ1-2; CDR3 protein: ASSTRVRGGYT
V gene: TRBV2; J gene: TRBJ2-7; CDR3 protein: ASSIEGTLTYEQY
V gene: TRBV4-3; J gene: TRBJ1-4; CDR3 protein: ASSQSGKLF
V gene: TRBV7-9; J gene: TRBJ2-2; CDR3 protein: ASSPRLGGTGELF
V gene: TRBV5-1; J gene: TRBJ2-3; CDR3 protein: ASSSLPGNTDTQY
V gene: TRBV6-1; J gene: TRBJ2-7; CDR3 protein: ASSQRGLWDEQY
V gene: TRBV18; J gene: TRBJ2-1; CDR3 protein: ASSPTSGALSYNEQF
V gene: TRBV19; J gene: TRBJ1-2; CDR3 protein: ASSIGANYGYT
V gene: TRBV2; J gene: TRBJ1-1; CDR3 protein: ASSRVMNTEAF
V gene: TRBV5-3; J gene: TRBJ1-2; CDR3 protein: ARSLVGGDGYT
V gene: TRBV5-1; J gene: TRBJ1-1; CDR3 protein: ASSLAPDRDEAF
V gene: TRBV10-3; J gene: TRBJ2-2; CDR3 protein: AISESRNTGELF
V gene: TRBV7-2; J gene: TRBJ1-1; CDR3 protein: ASSLEGGGFEAF
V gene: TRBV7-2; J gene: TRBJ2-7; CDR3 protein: ASSPGRSTGEQY
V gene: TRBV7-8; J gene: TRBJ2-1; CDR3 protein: ASSSPTSGGEYEQF